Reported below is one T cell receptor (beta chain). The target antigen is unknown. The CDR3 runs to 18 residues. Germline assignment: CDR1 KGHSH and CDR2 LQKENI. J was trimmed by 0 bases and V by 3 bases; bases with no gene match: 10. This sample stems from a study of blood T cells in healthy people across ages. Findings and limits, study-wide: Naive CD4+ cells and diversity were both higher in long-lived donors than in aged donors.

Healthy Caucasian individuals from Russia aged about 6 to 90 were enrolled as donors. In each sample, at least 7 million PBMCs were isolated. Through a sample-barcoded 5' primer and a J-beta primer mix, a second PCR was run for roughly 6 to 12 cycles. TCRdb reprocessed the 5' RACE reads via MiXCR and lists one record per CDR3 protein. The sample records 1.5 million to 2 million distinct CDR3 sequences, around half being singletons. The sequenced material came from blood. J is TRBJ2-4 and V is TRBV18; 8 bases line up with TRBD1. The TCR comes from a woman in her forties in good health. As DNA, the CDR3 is TGTGCCAGCTCACCGGACAGGGAGCGAAACATAGCCAAAAACATTCAGTACTTC. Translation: CASSPDRERNIAKNIQYF.